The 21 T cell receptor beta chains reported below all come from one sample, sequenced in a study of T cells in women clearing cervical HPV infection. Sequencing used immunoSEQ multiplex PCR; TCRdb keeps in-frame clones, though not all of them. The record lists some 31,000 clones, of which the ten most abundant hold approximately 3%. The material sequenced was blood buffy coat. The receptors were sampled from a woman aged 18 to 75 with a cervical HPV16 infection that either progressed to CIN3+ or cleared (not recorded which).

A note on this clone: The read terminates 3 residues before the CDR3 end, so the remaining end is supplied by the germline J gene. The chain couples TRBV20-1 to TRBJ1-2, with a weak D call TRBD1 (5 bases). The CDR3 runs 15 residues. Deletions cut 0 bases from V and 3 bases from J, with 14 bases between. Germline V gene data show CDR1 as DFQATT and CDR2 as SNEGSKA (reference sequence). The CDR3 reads CSARDISRVDYGYTF. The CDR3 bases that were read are TGCAGTGCTAGAGACATCTCCAGGGTAGACTATGGC.

CDR3 protein: CASTKVGDEQFF. Incomplete CDR3 DNA: TGTGCCAGCACCAAAGTAGGGGATGAG. V and J are TRBV7-2 and TRBJ2-1; D possibly corresponds to TRBD1 (5 bases). With the read ending 3 residues before the CDR3 end, the germline J gene is used to fill in that end. Germline CDR1 is SGHTA and CDR2 is FQGNSA. The CDR3 totals 12 residues. Deletions cut 7 bases from V and 8 bases from J, with 12 bases between.

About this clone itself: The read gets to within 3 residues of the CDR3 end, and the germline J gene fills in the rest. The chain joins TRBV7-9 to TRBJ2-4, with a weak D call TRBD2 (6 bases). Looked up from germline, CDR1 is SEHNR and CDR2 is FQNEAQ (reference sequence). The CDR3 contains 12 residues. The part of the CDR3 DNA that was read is TGTGCCAGCAGCCAGACCCCCGGGGGT. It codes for CASSQTPGG. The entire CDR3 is CASSQTPGGQYF.

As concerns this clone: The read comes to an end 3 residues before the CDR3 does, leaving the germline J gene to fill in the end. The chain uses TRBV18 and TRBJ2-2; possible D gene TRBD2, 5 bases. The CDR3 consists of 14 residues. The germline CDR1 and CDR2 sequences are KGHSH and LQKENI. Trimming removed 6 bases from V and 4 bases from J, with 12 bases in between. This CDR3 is CASSRTDRTGELFF. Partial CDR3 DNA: TGTGCCAGCTCCCGGACTGATCGCACCGGGGAG.

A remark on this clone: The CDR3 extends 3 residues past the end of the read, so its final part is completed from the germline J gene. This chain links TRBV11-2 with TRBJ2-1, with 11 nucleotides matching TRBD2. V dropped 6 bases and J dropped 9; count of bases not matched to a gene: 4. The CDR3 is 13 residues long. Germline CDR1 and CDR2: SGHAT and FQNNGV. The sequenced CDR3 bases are TGTGCCAGCAGACTAGCGGGAGTGTCTGAG. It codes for CASRLAGVSE. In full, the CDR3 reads CASRLAGVSEQFF.

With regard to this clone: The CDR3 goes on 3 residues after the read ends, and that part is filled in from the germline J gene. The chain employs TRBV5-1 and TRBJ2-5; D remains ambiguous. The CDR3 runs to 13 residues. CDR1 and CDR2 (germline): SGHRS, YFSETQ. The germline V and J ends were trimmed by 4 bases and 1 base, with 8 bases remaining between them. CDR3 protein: CASSPYGQETQYF. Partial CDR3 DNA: TGCGCCAGCAGCCCCTATGGCCAAGAGACC.

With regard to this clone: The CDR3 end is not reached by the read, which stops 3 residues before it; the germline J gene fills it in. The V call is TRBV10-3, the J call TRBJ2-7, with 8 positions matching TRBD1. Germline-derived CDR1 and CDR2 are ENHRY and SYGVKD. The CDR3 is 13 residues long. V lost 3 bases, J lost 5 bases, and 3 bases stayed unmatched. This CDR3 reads CAISDGQGHEQYF. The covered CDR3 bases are TGTGCCATCAGTGACGGACAGGGACACGAG.

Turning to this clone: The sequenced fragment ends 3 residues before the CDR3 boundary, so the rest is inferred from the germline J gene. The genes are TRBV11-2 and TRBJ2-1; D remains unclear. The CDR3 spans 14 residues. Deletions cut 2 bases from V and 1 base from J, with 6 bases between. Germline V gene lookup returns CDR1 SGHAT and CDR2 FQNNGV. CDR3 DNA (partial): TGTGCCAGCAGCTTATCCGGGTCCTACAATGAG. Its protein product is CASSLSGSYNE. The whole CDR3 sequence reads CASSLSGSYNEQFF. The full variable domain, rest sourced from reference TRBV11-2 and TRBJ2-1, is EAGVAQSPRYKIIEKRQSVAFWCNPISGHATLYWYQQILGQGPKLLIQFQNNGVVDDSQLPKDRFSAERLKGVDSTLKIQPAKLEDSAVYLCASSLSGSYNEQFFGPGTRLTVL.

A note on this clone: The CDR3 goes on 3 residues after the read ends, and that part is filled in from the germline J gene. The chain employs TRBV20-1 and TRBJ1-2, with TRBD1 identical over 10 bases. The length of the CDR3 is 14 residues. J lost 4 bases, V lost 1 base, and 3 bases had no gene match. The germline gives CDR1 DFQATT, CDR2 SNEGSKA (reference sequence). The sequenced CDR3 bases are TGCAGTGCTAGAGTGAGACAGGGGGCCTATGGC. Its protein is CSARVRQGAYG. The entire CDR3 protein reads CSARVRQGAYGYTF.

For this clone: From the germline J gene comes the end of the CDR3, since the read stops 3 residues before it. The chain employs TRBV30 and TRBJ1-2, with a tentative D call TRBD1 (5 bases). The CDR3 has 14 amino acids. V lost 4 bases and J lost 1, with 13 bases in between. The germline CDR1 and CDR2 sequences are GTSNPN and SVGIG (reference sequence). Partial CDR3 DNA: TGTGCCTGGAATCCCCCAGGGATTAACTATGGC. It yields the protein CAWNPPGINYG. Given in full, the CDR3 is CAWNPPGINYGYTF.

Partial CDR3 DNA: TGTGCCAGCAGTGACAATTACAATGAG. It codes for CASSDNYNE. The entire CDR3 protein is CASSDNYNEQFF. The chain joins TRBV7-6 to TRBJ2-1; D not certain. The CDR3 is cut off 3 residues early in the read; its end comes from the germline J gene. Trimming stripped 6 bases from V and 4 bases from J, with 7 bases between. CDR1 SGHVS and CDR2 FNYEAQ come from the germline V gene. The CDR3 is 12 residues long.

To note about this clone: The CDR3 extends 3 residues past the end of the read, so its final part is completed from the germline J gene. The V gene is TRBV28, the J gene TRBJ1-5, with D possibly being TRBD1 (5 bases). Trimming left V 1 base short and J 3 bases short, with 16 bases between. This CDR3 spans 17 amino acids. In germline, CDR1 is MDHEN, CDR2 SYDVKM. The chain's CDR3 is CASSLLVQVLSNQPQHF. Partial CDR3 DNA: TGTGCCAGCAGTTTATTAGTACAGGTCCTATCCAATCAGCCC.

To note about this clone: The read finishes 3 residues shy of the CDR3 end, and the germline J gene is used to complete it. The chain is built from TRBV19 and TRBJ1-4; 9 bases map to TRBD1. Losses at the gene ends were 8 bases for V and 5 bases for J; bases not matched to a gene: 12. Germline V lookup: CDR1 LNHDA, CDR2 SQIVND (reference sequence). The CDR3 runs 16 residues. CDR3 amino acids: CASRITGGPMNEKLFF. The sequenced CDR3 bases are TGTGCCAGTCGAATAACAGGGGGCCCGATGAATGAAAAA.

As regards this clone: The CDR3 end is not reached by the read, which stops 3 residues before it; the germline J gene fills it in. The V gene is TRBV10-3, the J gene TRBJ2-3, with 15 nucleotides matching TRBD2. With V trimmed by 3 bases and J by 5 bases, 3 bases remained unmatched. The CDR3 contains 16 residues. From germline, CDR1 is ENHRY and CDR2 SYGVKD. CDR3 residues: CAISDGTSGRIDTQYF. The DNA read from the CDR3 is TGTGCCATCAGTGATGGGACTAGCGGGAGGATAGATACG.

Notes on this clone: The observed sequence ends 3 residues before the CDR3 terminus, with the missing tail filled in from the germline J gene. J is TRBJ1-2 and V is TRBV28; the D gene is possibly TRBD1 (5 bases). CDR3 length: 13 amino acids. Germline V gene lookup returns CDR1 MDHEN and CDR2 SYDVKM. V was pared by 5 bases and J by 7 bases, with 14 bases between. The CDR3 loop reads CASSTPRGGGYTF. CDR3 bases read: TGTGCCAGCAGTACTCCCCGCGGGGGTGGC.

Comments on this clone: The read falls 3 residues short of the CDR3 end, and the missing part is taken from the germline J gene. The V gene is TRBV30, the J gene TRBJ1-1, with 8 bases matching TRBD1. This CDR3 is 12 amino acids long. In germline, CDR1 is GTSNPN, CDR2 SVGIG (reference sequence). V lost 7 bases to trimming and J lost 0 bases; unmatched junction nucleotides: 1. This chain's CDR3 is CASDRVNTEAFF. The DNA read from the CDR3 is TGTGCCTCGGACAGGGTGAACACTGAA.

The CDR3 sequence is CASSGAHSYEQYF. CDR3 bases read: TGTGCCAGCAGTGGGGCTCATTCCTACGAG. The chain carries TRBV2 and TRBJ2-7, with D hard to call. The DNA ends 3 residues before the CDR3 does, and the rest of the CDR3 is filled in from the germline J gene. Trimming cost V 4 bases and J 1 base, with 8 bases left between them. Per the germline V gene, CDR1 is SNHLY and CDR2 is FYNNEI. The CDR3 sequence is 13 residues long.

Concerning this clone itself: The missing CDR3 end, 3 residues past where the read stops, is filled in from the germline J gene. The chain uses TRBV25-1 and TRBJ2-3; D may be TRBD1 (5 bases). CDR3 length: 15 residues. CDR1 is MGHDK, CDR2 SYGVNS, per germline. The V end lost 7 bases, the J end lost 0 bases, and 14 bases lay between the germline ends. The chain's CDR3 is CASTPQGTSTDTQYF. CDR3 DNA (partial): TGTGCCAGCACCCCGCAGGGCACTAGCACAGATACG.

The CDR3: CASSVLAAGELFF. The CDR3 bases that were read are TGTGCCAGCAGCGTCTTGGCGGCCGGGGAG. This chain links TRBV9 with TRBJ2-2; no clear D gene. The missing CDR3 end, 3 residues past where the read stops, is filled in from the germline J gene. The V gene's germline CDR1 is SGDLS and CDR2 YYNGEE. V was trimmed by 2 bases and J by 6 bases, leaving 8 bases between them. The CDR3 consists of 13 residues.

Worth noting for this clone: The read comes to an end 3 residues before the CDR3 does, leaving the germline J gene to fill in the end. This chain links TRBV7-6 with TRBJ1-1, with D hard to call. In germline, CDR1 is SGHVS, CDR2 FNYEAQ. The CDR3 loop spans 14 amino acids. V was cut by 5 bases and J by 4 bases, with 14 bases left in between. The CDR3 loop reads CASSPSISGTEAFF. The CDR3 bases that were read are TGTGCCAGCAGCCCATCCATTTCGGGCACTGAA. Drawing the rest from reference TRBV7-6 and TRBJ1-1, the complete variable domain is GAGVSQSPRYKVTKRGQDVALRCDPISGHVSLYWYRQALGQGPEFLTYFNYEAQQDKSGLPNDRFSAERPEGSISTLTIQRTEQRDSAMYRCASSPSISGTEAFFGQGTRLTVV.

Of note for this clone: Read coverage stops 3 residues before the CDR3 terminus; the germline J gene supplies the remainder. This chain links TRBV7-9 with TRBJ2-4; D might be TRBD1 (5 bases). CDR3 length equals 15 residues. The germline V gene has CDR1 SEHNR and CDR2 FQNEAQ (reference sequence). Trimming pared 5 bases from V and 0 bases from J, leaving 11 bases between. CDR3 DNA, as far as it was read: TGTGCCAGCAGCGACCCCAGGGTAGCCAAAAACATT. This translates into CASSDPRVAKNI. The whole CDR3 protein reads CASSDPRVAKNIQYF.